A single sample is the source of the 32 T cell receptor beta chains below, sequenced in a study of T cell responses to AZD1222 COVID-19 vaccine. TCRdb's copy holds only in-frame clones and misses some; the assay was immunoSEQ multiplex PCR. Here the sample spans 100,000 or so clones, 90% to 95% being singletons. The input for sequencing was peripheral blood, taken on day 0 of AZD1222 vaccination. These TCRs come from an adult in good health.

The CDR3 loop is CASSPLTGITYEQYF. In nucleotides, the CDR3 is TGTGCCAGCAGTCCTTTGACAGGGATCACCTACGAGCAGTACTTC. The rearrangement uses TRBV27 and TRBJ2-7; 7 bases agree with TRBD1. With 5 bases clipped from V and 2 bases from J, the junction kept 9 bases outside the gene matches. The germline V gene has CDR1 MNHEY and CDR2 SMNVEV (reference sequence). CDR3 length: 15 residues.

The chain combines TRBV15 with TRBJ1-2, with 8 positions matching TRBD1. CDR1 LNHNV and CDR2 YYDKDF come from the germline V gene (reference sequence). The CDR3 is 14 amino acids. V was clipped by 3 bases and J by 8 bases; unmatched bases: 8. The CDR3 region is CATSSRRTGIGYTF. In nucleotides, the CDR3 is TGTGCCACCAGCAGCCGGAGGACAGGGATCGGCTACACCTTC.

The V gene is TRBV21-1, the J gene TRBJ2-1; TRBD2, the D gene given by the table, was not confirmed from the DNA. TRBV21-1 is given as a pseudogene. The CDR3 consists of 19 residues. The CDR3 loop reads CASSNHPSRRPSSYNEQFF. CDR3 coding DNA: TGTGCCAGCAGCAACCATCCCAGCCGGCGGCCGAGCTCCTACAATGAGCAGTTCTTC.

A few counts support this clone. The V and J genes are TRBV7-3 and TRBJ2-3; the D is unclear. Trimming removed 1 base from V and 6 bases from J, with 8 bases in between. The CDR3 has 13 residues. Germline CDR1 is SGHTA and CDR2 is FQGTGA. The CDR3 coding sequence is TGTGCCAGCAGCTTAATGGCCTGGGATACGCAGTATTTT. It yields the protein CASSLMAWDTQYF.

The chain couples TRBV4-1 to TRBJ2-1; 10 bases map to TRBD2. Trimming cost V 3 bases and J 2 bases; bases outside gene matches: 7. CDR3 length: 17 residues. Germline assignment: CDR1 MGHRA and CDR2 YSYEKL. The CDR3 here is CASSQTPGTSAYNEQFF. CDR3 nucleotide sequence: TGCGCCAGCAGCCAGACGCCGGGGACTAGCGCCTACAATGAGCAGTTCTTC.

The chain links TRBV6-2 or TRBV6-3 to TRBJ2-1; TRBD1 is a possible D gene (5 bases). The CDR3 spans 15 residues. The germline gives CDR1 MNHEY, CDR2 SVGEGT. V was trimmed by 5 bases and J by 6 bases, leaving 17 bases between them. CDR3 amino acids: CASSRAPPRGNEQFF. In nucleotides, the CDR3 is TGTGCCAGCAGTAGGGCCCCACCAAGGGGCAATGAGCAGTTCTTC.

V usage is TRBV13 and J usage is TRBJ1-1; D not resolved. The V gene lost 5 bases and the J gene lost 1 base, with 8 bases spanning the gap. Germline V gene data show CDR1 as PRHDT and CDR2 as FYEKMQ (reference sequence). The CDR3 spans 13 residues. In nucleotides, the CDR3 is TGTGCCAGCAGCCCTGAGTCGAACACTGAAGCTTTCTTT. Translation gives CASSPESNTEAFF.

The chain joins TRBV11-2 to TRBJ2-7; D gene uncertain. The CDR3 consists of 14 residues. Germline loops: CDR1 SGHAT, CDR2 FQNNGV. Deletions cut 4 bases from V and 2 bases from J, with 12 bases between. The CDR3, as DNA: TGTGCCAGCAGCTCCGCCGTGCCTCCCTACGAGCAGTACTTC. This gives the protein CASSSAVPPYEQYF.

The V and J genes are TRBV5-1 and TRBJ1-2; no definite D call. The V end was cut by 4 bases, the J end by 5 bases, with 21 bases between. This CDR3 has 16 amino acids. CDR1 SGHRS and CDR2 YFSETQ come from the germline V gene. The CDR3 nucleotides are TGCGCCAGCAGCCCTCTAACCTACGGGCAGTCATATGGCTACACCTTC. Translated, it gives CASSPLTYGQSYGYTF.

The CDR3 coding sequence is TGTGCCAGCTCCACGGGGGGCCAAGACGAGCAGTACTTC. Translating gives CASSTGGQDEQYF. The chain is built from TRBV9 and TRBJ2-7, with D perhaps matching TRBD2 (7 bases). Germline CDR1 is SGDLS and CDR2 is YYNGEE. V was trimmed by 7 bases and J by 5 bases, leaving 16 bases between them. There are 13 residues in the CDR3.

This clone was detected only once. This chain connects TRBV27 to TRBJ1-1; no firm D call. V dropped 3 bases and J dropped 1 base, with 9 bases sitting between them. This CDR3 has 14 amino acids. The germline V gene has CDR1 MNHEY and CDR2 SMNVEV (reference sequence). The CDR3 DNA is TGTGCCAGCAGTTTGGTATCAGGGAACACTGAAGCTTTCTTT. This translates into CASSLVSGNTEAFF.

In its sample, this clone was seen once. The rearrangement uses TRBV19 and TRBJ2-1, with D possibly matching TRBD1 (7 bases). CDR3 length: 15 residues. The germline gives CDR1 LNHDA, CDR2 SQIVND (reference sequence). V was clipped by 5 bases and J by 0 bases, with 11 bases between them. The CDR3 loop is CASSPGGSSYNEQFF. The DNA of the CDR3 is TGTGCCAGTAGTCCAGGGGGGAGCTCCTACAATGAGCAGTTCTTC.

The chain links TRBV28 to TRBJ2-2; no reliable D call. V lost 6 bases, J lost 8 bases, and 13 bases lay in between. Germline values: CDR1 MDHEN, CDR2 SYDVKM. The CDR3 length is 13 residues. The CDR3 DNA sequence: TGTGCCAGCAGGAGGTCCTGGGCGGGGGAGCTGTTTTTT. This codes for CASRRSWAGELFF.

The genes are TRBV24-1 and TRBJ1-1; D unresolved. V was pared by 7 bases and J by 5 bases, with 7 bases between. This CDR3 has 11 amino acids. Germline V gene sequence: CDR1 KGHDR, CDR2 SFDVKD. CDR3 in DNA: TGTGCCACCAGGGGGAAGACTGAAGCTTTCTTT. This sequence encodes CATRGKTEAFF.

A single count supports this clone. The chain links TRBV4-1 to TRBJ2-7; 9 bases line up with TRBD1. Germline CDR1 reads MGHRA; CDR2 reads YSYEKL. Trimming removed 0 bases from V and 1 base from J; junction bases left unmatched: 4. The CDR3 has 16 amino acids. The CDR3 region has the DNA TGCGCCAGCAGCCAAGATCCGGGACAGGGATCCTACGAGCAGTACTTC. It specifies CASSQDPGQGSYEQYF.

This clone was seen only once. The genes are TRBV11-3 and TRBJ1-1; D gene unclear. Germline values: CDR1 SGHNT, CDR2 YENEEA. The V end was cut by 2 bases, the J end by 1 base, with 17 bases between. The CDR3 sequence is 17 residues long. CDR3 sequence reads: CASSLNTWVGGNTEAFF. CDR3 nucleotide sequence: TGTGCCAGCAGCTTAAATACCTGGGTCGGTGGGAACACTGAAGCTTTCTTT.

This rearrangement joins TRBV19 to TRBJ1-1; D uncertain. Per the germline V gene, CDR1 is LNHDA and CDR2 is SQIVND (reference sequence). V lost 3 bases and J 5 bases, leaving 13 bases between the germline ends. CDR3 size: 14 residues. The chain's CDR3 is CASSIRNGWTEAFF. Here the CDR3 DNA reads TGTGCCAGTAGTATCCGGAATGGGTGGACTGAAGCTTTCTTT.

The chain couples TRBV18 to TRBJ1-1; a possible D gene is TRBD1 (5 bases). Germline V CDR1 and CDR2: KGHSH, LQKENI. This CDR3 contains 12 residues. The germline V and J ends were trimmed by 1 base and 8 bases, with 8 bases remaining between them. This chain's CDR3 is CASSPLGVEAFF. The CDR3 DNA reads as TGTGCCAGCTCACCACTGGGGGTGGAAGCTTTCTTT.

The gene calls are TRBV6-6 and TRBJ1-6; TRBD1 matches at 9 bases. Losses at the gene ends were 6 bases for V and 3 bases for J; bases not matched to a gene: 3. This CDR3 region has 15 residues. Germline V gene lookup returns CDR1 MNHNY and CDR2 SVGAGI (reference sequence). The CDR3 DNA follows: TGTGCCAGCAGGCGACAGGGGGACTATAATTCACCCCTCCACTTT. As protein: CASRRQGDYNSPLHF.

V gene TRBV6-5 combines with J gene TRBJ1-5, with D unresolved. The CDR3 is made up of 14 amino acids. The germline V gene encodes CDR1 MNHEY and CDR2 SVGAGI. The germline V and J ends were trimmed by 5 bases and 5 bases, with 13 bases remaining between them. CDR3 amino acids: CASSPQREYQPQHF. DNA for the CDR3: TGTGCCAGCAGTCCCCAAAGGGAATATCAGCCCCAGCATTTT.

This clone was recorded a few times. DNA of the CDR3: TGCGCCAGCAGCCCTCTAGCCGGGACAGTTAATGAAAAACTGTTTTTT. This gives the protein CASSPLAGTVNEKLFF. The V call is TRBV5-1, the J call TRBJ1-4; 7 nucleotides align to TRBD1. Germline trimming cut 4 bases from V and 4 bases from J; bases unmatched to any gene: 10. The CDR3 has 16 residues. The germline V gene encodes CDR1 SGHRS and CDR2 YFSETQ.

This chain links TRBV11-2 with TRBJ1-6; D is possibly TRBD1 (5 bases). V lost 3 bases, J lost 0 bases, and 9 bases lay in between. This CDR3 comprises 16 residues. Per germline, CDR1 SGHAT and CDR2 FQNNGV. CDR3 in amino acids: CASSFQGSSYNSPLHF. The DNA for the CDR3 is TGTGCCAGCAGCTTCCAGGGAAGCTCCTATAATTCACCCCTCCACTTT.

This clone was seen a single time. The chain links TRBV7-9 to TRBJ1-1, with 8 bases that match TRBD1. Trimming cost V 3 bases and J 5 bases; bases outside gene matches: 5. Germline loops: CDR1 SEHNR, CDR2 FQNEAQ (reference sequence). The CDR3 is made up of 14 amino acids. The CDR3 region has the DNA TGTGCCAGCAGCTTCAGGACAGGGAAGACTGAAGCTTTCTTT. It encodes CASSFRTGKTEAFF.

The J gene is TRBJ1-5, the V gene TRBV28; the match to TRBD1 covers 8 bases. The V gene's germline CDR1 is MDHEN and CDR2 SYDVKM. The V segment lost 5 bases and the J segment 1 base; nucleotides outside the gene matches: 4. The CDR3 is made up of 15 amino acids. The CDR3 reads CASSARTGSNQPQHF. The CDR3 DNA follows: TGTGCCAGCAGTGCCCGGACAGGGAGCAATCAGCCCCAGCATTTT.

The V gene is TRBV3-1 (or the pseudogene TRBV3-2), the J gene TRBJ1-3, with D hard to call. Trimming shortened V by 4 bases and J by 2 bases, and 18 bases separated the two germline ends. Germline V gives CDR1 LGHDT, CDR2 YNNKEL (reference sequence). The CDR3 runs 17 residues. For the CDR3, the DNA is TGTGCCAGCAGCCCCGGACTCACGAACGGGGCTGGAAACACCATATATTTT. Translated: CASSPGLTNGAGNTIYF.

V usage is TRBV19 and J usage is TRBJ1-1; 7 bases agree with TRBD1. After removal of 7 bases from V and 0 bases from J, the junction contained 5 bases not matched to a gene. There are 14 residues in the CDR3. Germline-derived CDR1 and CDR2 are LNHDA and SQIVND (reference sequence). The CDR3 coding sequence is TGTGCCAGTACCCGGACAGGTTTGAACACTGAAGCTTTCTTT. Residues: CASTRTGLNTEAFF. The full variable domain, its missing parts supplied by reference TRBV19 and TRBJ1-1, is DGGITQSPKYLFRKEGQNVTLSCEQNLNHDAMYWYRQDPGQGLRLIYYSQIVNDFQKGDIAEGYSVSREKKESFPLTVTSAQKNPTAFYLCASTRTGLNTEAFFGQGTRLTVV.

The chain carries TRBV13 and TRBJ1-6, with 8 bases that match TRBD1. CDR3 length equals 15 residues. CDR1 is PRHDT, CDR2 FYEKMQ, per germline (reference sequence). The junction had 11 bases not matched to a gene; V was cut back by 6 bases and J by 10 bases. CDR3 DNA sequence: TGTGCCAGCAGGGAACAGGGGGGCGCCGTATCACCCCTCCACTTT. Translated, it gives CASREQGGAVSPLHF.

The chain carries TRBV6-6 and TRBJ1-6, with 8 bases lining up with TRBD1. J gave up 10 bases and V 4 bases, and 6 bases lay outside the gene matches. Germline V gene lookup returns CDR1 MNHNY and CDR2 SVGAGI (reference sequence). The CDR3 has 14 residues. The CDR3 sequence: CASSSRTGRSPLHF. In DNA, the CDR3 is TGTGCCAGCAGTTCAAGGACAGGGCGATCACCCCTCCACTTT.

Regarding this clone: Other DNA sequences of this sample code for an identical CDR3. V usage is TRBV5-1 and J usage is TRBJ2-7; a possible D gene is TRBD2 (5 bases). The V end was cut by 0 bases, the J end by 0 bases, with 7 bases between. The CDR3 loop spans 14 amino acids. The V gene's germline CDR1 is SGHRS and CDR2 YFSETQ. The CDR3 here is CASSLEGSSYEQYF. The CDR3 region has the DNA TGCGCCAGCAGCTTGGAAGGGAGCTCCTACGAGCAGTACTTC.

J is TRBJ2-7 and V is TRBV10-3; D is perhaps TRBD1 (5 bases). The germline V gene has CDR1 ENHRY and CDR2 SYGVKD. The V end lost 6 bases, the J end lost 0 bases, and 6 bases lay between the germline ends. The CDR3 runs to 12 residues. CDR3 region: CAIRDNSYEQYF. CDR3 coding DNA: TGTGCCATCAGGGACAACTCCTACGAGCAGTACTTC.

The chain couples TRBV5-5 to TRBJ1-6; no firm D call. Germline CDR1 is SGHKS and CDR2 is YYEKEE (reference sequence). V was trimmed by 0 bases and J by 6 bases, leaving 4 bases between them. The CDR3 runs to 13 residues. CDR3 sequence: CASSLVINSPLHF. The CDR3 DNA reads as TGTGCCAGCAGCTTGGTTATTAATTCACCCCTCCACTTT.

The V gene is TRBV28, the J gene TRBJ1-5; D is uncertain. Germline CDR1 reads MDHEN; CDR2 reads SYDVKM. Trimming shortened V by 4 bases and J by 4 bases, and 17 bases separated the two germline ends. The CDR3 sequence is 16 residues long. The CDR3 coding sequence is TGTGCCAGCAGTTCAGGAGTAGTCAGAAAAAATCAGCCCCAGCATTTT. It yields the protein CASSSGVVRKNQPQHF.